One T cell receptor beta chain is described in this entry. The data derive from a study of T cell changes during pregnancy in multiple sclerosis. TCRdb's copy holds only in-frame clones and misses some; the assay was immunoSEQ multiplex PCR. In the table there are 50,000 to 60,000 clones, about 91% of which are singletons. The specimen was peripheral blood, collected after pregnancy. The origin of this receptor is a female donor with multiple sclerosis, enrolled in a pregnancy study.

The CDR3 DNA sequence: TGTGCCAGCACCATACAGGTGTATAGCAATCAGCCCCAGCATTTT. Translated, it gives CASTIQVYSNQPQHF. V gene TRBV9 combines with J gene TRBJ1-5; D is perhaps TRBD1 (5 bases). The V gene's germline CDR1 is SGDLS and CDR2 YYNGEE. The V and J ends lost 6 bases and 0 bases respectively, with 13 bases between them. The CDR3 spans 15 residues.